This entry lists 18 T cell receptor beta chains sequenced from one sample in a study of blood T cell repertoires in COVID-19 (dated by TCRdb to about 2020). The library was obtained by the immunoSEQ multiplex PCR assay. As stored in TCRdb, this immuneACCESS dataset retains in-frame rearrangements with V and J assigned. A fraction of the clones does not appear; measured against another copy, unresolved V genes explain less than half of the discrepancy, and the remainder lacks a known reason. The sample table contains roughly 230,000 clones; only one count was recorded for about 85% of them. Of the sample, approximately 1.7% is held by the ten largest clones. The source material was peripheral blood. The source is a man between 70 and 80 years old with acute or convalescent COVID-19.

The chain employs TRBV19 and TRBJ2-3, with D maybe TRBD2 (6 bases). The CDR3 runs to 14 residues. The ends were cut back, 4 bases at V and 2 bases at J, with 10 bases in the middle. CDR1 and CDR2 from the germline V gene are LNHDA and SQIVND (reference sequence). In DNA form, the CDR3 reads TGTGCCAGTAGTACTCAGCGGGCCACAGATACGCAGTATTTT. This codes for CASSTQRATDTQYF. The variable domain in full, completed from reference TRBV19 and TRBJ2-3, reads DGGITQSPKYLFRKEGQNVTLSCEQNLNHDAMYWYRQDPGQGLRLIYYSQIVNDFQKGDIAEGYSVSREKKESFPLTVTSAQKNPTAFYLCASSTQRATDTQYFGPGTRLTVL.

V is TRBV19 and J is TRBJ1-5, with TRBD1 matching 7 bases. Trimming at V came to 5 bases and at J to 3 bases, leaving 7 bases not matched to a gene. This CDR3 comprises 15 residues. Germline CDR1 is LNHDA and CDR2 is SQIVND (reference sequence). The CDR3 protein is CASSPSGTVNQPQHF. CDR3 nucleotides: TGTGCCAGTAGTCCCTCCGGGACAGTCAATCAGCCCCAGCATTTT. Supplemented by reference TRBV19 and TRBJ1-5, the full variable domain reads DGGITQSPKYLFRKEGQNVTLSCEQNLNHDAMYWYRQDPGQGLRLIYYSQIVNDFQKGDIAEGYSVSREKKESFPLTVTSAQKNPTAFYLCASSPSGTVNQPQHFGDGTRLSIL.

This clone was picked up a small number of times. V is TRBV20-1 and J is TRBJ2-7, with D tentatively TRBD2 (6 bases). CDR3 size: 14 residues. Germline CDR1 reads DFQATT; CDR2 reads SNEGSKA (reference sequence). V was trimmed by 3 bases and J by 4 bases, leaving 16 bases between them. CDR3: CSASPRRALYEQYF. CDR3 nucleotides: TGCAGTGCTAGTCCGAGGAGGGCCCTATACGAGCAGTACTTC.

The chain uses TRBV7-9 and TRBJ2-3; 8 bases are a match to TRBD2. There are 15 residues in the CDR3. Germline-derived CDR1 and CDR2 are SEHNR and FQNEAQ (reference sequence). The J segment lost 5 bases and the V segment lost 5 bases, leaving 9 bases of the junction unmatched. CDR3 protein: CASSPPGGQKDTQYF. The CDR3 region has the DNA TGTGCCAGCAGCCCCCCGGGGGGGCAGAAAGATACGCAGTATTTT.

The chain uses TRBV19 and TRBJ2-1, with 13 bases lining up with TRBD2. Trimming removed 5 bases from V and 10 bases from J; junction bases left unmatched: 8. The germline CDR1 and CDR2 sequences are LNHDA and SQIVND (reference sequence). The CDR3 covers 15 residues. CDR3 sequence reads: CASSALAGGPREQFF. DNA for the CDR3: TGTGCCAGTAGTGCACTAGCGGGAGGGCCTAGGGAGCAGTTCTTC.

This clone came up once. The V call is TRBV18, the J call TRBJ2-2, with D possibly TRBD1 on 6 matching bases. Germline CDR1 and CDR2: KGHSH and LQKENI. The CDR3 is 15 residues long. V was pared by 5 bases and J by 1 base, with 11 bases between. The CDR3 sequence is CASSSDSKNTGELFF. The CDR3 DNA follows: TGTGCCAGCTCATCGGACAGCAAGAACACCGGGGAGCTGTTTTTT.

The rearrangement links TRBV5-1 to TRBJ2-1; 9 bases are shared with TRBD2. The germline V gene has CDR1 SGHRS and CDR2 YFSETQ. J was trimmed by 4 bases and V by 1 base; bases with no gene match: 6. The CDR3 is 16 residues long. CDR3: CASSLNSAGGYNEQFF. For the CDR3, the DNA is TGCGCCAGCAGCTTGAATTCAGCGGGAGGATACAATGAGCAGTTCTTC.

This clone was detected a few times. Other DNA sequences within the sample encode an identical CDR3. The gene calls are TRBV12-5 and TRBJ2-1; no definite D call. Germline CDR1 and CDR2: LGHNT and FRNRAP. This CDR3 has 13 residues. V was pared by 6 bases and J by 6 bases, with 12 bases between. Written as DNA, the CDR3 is TGTGCTAGTGGCCTTGGCCAGGTCAATGAGCAGTTCTTC. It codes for CASGLGQVNEQFF.

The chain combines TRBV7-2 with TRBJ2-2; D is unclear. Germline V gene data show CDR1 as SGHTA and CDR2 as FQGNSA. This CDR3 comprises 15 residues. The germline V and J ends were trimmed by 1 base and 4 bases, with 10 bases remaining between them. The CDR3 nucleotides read TGTGCCAGCAGCTTAGACAGAGTATCCACCGGGGAGCTGTTTTTT. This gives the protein CASSLDRVSTGELFF.

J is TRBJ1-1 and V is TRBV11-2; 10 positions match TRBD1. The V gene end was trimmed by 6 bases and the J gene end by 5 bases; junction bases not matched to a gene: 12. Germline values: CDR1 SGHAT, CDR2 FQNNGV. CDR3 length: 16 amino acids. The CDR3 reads CASRNGQGVMRTEAFF. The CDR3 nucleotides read TGTGCCAGCAGAAATGGACAGGGGGTAATGAGAACTGAAGCTTTCTTT.

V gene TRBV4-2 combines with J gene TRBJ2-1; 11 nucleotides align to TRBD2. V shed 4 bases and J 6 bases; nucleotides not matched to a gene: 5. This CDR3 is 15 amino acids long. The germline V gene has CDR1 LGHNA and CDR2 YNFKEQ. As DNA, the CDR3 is TGTGCCAGCAGCCGGGGACTAGCGGAGGGCAATGAGCAGTTCTTC. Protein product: CASSRGLAEGNEQFF.

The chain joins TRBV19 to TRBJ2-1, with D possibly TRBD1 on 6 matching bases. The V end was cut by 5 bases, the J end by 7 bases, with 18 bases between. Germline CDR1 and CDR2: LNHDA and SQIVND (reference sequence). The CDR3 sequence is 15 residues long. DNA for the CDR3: TGTGCCAGTAGTGTGGGAAGGACAGCTAGAAATGAGCAGTTCTTC. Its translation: CASSVGRTARNEQFF. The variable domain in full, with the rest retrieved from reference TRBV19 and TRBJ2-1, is DGGITQSPKYLFRKEGQNVTLSCEQNLNHDAMYWYRQDPGQGLRLIYYSQIVNDFQKGDIAEGYSVSREKKESFPLTVTSAQKNPTAFYLCASSVGRTARNEQFFGPGTRLTVL.

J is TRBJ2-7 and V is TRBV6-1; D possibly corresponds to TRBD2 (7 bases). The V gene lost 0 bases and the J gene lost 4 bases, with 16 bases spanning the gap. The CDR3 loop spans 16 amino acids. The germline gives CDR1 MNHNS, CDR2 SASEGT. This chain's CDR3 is CASSEALRGALYEQYF. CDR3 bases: TGTGCCAGCAGTGAAGCGCTTCGGGGGGCGCTTTACGAGCAGTACTTC.

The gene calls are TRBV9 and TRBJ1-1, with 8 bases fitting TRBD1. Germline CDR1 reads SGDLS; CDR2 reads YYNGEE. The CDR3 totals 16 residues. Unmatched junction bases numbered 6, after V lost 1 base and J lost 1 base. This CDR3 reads CASSVSGQGPNTEAFF. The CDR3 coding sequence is TGTGCCAGCAGCGTAAGTGGACAGGGCCCGAACACTGAAGCTTTCTTT.

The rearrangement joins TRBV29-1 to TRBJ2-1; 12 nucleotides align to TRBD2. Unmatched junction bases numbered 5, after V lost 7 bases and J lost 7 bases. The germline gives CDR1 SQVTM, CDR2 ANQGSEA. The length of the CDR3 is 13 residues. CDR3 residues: CSATSGRWNEQFF. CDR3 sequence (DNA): TGCAGCGCAACTAGCGGGAGGTGGAATGAGCAGTTCTTC.

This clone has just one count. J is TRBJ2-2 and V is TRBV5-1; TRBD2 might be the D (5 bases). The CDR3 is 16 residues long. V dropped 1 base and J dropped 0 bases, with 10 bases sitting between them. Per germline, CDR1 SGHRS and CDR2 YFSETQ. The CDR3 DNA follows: TGCGCCAGCAGCTTGTGGGGAGACCCGAACACCGGGGAGCTGTTTTTT. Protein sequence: CASSLWGDPNTGELFF.

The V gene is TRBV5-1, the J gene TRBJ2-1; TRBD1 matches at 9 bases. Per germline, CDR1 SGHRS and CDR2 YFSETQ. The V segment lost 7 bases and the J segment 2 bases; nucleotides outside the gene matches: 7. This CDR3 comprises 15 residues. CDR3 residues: CASGPDRGPYNEQFF. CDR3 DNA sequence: TGCGCCAGCGGACCGGACAGGGGCCCCTACAATGAGCAGTTCTTC.

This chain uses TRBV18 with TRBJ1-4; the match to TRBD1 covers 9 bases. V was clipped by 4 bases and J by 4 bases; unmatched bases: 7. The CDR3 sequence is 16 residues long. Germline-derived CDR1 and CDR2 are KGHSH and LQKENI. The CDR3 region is CASSLIPGQGNEKLFF. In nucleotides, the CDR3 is TGTGCCAGCTCACTTATACCGGGACAGGGTAATGAAAAACTGTTTTTT.